This is a list of T cell receptor beta chains from one sample in a study of shared clonotypes between healthy human individuals. This table comes from immunoSEQ multiplex PCR, and its TCRdb copy is limited to in-frame clones, with some not included. The data contain 2 million to 2.5 million clones, approximately 94% of them singletons. The sample consisted of naive CD8+ T cells sorted from blood. These receptors were collected from a man aged 18 to 29 in good health. Both conserved end residues are part of each CDR3. A D gene is named only where the DNA matches it firmly. Size is omitted from some rows. Given values are once, few, many or a class for expanded clones.

j_gene | d_gene | v_gene | abundance | CDR3aa | CDR3nt
TRBJ2-7 | TRBD1 | TRBV29-1 | NA | CSVFFRDRGYEQYF | TGCAGCGTCTTTTTCCGGGACAGGGGCTACGAGCAGTACTTC
TRBJ2-7 | TRBD2 | TRBV27 | NA | CASSLGLAGVYEQYF | TGTGCCAGCAGTTTGGGACTAGCGGGAGTGTACGAGCAGTACTTC
TRBJ2-5 | NA | TRBV9 | NA | CASSVEGVVQETQYF | TGTGCCAGCAGCGTAGAAGGGGTGGTCCAAGAGACCCAGTACTTC
TRBJ1-6 | NA | TRBV4-1 | NA | CASSQVEGFASPLHF | TGCGCCAGCAGCCAAGTGGAGGGCTTTGCTTCACCCCTCCACTTT
TRBJ2-1 | NA | TRBV19 | NA | CASSIVAGPNEQFF | TGTGCCAGTAGTATCGTCGCAGGCCCCAATGAGCAGTTCTTC
TRBJ1-5 | NA | TRBV27 | once | CASSLRGSQPQHF | TGTGCCAGCAGTCTGAGGGGAAGTCAGCCCCAGCATTTT
TRBJ2-3 | NA | TRBV10-1 | NA | CASSRDLGNTQYF | TGCGCCAGCAGTCGGGACTTGGGTAATACGCAGTATTTT
TRBJ2-2 | TRBD1 | TRBV5-3 | NA | CARSDTQGLDTGELFF | TGTGCCAGAAGCGACACACAGGGGTTGGACACCGGGGAGCTGTTTTTT
TRBJ2-5 | TRBD1 | TRBV5-1 | NA | CASSGGTGAVETQYF | TGCGCCAGCAGCGGAGGGACAGGGGCTGTGGAGACCCAGTACTTC
TRBJ2-1 | NA | TRBV5-1 | NA | CASSLGQYNEQFF | TGCGCCAGCAGCTTGGGGCAGTACAATGAGCAGTTCTTC
TRBJ2-7 | TRBD2 | TRBV14 | NA | CASSSGGEGSYEQYF | TGTGCCAGCAGCTCGGGCGGGGAGGGCTCCTACGAGCAGTACTTC
TRBJ2-3 | TRBD1 | TRBV13 | NA | CASSFTGTGGRDTQYF | TGTGCCAGCAGCTTTACCGGGACAGGGGGTCGGGATACGCAGTATTTT
TRBJ1-4 | NA | TRBV18 | NA | CASSPRGLDEKLFF | TGTGCCAGCTCACCACGGGGGCTGGATGAAAAACTGTTTTTT
TRBJ1-1 | NA | TRBV7-6 | NA | CASSLNPHPEAFF | TGTGCCAGCAGCTTGAACCCCCACCCTGAAGCTTTCTTT
TRBJ2-7 | NA | TRBV5-6 | NA | CASSFGGSDEQYF | TGTGCCAGCAGCTTCGGGGGAAGTGACGAGCAGTACTTC
TRBJ2-2 | TRBD1 | TRBV28 | NA | CASSLLVTGVTGELFF | TGTGCCAGCAGTTTATTAGTAACAGGGGTAACCGGGGAGCTGTTTTTT
TRBJ2-7 | TRBD2 | TRBV6-5 | NA | CASSYSGEGINEQYF | TGTGCCAGCAGTTACTCGGGGGAGGGTATTAACGAGCAGTACTTC
TRBJ1-2 | NA | TRBV9 | NA | CASSVGGGNYGYIF | NA
TRBJ1-1 | NA | TRBV4-2 | NA | CASTDGMNTEAFF | TGTGCCAGCACCGACGGTATGAACACTGAAGCTTTCTTT
TRBJ2-1 | NA | TRBV6-5 | NA | CASSYSRAGEQFF | TGTGCCAGCAGTTACTCTCGGGCTGGTGAGCAGTTCTTC
TRBJ2-5 | TRBD2 | TRBV13 | NA | CASSWRTSGRQFGETQYF | TGTGCCAGCAGCTGGAGGACTAGCGGGAGGCAGTTTGGTGAGACCCAGTACTTC
TRBJ2-7 | NA | TRBV6-5 | NA | CAAGSSYEQYF | TGTGCGGCGGGTAGCTCCTACGAGCAGTACTTC